Listed below are T cell receptor beta chains from one sample, sequenced in a study of OX40 agonist ivuxolimab in advanced cancers. Clones were read by immunoSEQ multiplex PCR, and TCRdb kept only the in-frame ones, dropping some. The profile shows more than 60,000 clones, 70% to 90% of them singletons. This specimen was CD4+ or CD8+ T cells sorted from blood, taken in a trial of the OX40 agonist ivuxolimab. These receptors all stem from an adult with an advanced solid tumor such as melanoma, head and neck, liver or kidney cancer. Both conserved end residues are part of each CDR3. A D gene is named only where the DNA matches it firmly. Only part of the rows carry a size: once, few, many, or a class if the clone is expanded.

D gene: TRBD1; V gene: TRBV6-6; clone size: -; J gene: TRBJ1-1; CDR3 DNA: TGTGCCAGCAGCAGGACAGGGGGCACTGAAGCTTTCTTT; CDR3 protein: CASSRTGGTEAFF
D gene: TRBD1; V gene: TRBV6-1; clone size: once; J gene: TRBJ1-4; CDR3 DNA: TGTGCCAGCAGTGAATCTCCTACAGGGGGCTCAACTAATGAAAAACTGTTTTTT; CDR3 protein: CASSESPTGGSTNEKLFF
D gene: -; V gene: TRBV5-5; clone size: -; J gene: TRBJ1-4; CDR3 DNA: TGTGCCAGCAGCCAGACAGCGACTTTTGAAAAACTGTTTTTT; CDR3 protein: CASSQTATFEKLFF
D gene: -; V gene: TRBV7-8; clone size: -; J gene: TRBJ1-4; CDR3 DNA: TGTGCCAGCAGCTCCCAGGGGAGGGGAGTTGAAAAACTGTTTTTT; CDR3 protein: CASSSQGRGVEKLFF
D gene: TRBD1; V gene: TRBV6-5; clone size: -; J gene: TRBJ2-1; CDR3 DNA: TGTGCCAGCAGTCCCCTGGGACAGTACAATGAGCAGTTCTTC; CDR3 protein: CASSPLGQYNEQFF
D gene: -; V gene: TRBV7-2; clone size: once; J gene: TRBJ2-4; CDR3 DNA: TGTGCCAGCAGCCCCGAGGGCGGGAAACACCTAGCCAAAAACATTCAGTACTTC; CDR3 protein: CASSPEGGKHLAKNIQYF
D gene: -; V gene: TRBV6-1; clone size: -; J gene: TRBJ1-2; CDR3 DNA: TGTGCCAGCAGTGTGGGTAACTATGGCTACACCTTC; CDR3 protein: CASSVGNYGYTF
D gene: -; V gene: TRBV18; clone size: -; J gene: TRBJ2-5; CDR3 DNA: TGTGCCAGCTCAAAACAGCAAGAGACCCAGTACTTC; CDR3 protein: CASSKQQETQYF
D gene: TRBD1; V gene: TRBV27; clone size: few; J gene: TRBJ1-2; CDR3 DNA: TGTGCCAGCAGGGGACAGGGCCGCTATGGCTACACCTTC; CDR3 protein: CASRGQGRYGYTF
D gene: TRBD1; V gene: TRBV7-8; clone size: -; J gene: TRBJ1-2; CDR3 DNA: TGTGCCAGCAGCTTCGGACAGGGCAGGAGCTATGGCTACACCTTC; CDR3 protein: CASSFGQGRSYGYTF
D gene: -; V gene: TRBV5-8; clone size: -; J gene: TRBJ1-5; CDR3 DNA: TGTGCCAGCAGCGTTAGCAATCAGCCCCAGCATTTT; CDR3 protein: CASSVSNQPQHF
D gene: TRBD1; V gene: TRBV19; clone size: once; J gene: TRBJ2-7; CDR3 DNA: TGTGCCAGCCGGGACAGATCCTACGAGCAGTACTTC; CDR3 protein: CASRDRSYEQYF
D gene: TRBD1; V gene: TRBV10-2; clone size: -; J gene: TRBJ1-6; CDR3 DNA: TGCGCCAGCAGTGATCGGGACAGGGTAGGATCACCCCTCCACTTT; CDR3 protein: CASSDRDRVGSPLHF
D gene: -; V gene: TRBV28; clone size: few; J gene: TRBJ1-2; CDR3 DNA: TGTGCCAGCAGTCAAAAGGGGTATGGCTACACCTTC; CDR3 protein: CASSQKGYGYTF
D gene: -; V gene: TRBV11-2; clone size: -; J gene: TRBJ1-1; CDR3 DNA: TGTGCCAGCAGCGGGGACCGGAACACTGAAGCTTTCTTT; CDR3 protein: CASSGDRNTEAFF
D gene: -; V gene: TRBV25-1; clone size: -; J gene: TRBJ1-6; CDR3 DNA: TGTGCCAGCAAGGCGAGCTCCTATAATTCACCCCTCCACTTT; CDR3 protein: CASKASSYNSPLHF
D gene: -; V gene: TRBV7-6; clone size: -; J gene: TRBJ2-7; CDR3 DNA: TGTGCCAGCAGCTTAGACTCCGGGACACTGGGGGGTTGGCAGTACTTC; CDR3 protein: CASSLDSGTLGGWQYF
D gene: TRBD1; V gene: TRBV10-3; clone size: -; J gene: TRBJ1-2; CDR3 DNA: TGTGCCATCAGCCCCGACGGACAGGGAGCGGCGGGCTACACCTTC; CDR3 protein: CAISPDGQGAAGYTF
D gene: TRBD1; V gene: TRBV7-9; clone size: -; J gene: TRBJ2-1; CDR3 DNA: TGTGCCAGCGACGCCCGGGGACAGGGCCACAATGAGCAGTTCTTC; CDR3 protein: CASDARGQGHNEQFF
D gene: -; V gene: TRBV6-1; clone size: -; J gene: TRBJ2-7; CDR3 DNA: TGTGCCAGCAGGCCAGGGAGGAACTACGAGCAGTACTTC; CDR3 protein: CASRPGRNYEQYF
D gene: TRBD1; V gene: TRBV5-1; clone size: -; J gene: TRBJ1-6; CDR3 DNA: TGCGCCAGCAGCCGGGGTAGCGGGACAGAGGTCAATTCACCCCTCCACTTT; CDR3 protein: CASSRGSGTEVNSPLHF
D gene: -; V gene: TRBV7-8; clone size: -; J gene: TRBJ2-6; CDR3 DNA: TGTGCCAGCAGACCATTAACAGGCCCGGGGGCCAACGTCCTGACTTTC; CDR3 protein: CASRPLTGPGANVLTF
D gene: -; V gene: TRBV5-1; clone size: -; J gene: TRBJ1-2; CDR3 DNA: TGCGCCAGCAGCTCCCGAGGGAGTAACTATGGCTACACCTTC; CDR3 protein: CASSSRGSNYGYTF
D gene: -; V gene: TRBV30; clone size: -; J gene: TRBJ1-3; CDR3 DNA: TGTGCCTGGAGCCCCAAGGGGGAATATTATGGAAACACCATATATTTT; CDR3 protein: CAWSPKGEYYGNTIYF